The clone carrying this T cell receptor (beta chain) showed up many times. TCRdb reanalysed the RT-PCR reads using MiXCR and keeps one entry per CDR3 protein. The data show fewer than 700,000 distinct CDR3 sequences, with over 10% seen just once and around 13% held by the top ten. This specimen comes from a study of response to subunit inactivated influenza vaccine. This CDR3 spans 15 amino acids. Trimming pared 5 bases from V and 5 bases from J, leaving 16 bases between. Germline V lookup: CDR1 SGHTA, CDR2 FQGTGA. Material: PBMCs from blood, obtained 45 days after vaccination. The TCR originated in a man over 45 who received an inactivated influenza vaccine. The chain links TRBV7-3 to TRBJ2-1, with no clear D. The CDR3 coding sequence is TGTGCCAGCAGCACGACTCATTCAGCCAACAATGAGCAGTTCTTC. Residues: CASSTTHSANNEQFF. The variable domain in full, completed from reference TRBV7-3 and TRBJ2-1, reads GAGVSQTPSNKVTEKGKYVELRCDPISGHTALYWYRQSLGQGPEFLIYFQGTGAADDSGLPNDRFFAVRPEGSVSTLKIQRTERGDSAVYLCASSTTHSANNEQFFGPGTRLTVL.